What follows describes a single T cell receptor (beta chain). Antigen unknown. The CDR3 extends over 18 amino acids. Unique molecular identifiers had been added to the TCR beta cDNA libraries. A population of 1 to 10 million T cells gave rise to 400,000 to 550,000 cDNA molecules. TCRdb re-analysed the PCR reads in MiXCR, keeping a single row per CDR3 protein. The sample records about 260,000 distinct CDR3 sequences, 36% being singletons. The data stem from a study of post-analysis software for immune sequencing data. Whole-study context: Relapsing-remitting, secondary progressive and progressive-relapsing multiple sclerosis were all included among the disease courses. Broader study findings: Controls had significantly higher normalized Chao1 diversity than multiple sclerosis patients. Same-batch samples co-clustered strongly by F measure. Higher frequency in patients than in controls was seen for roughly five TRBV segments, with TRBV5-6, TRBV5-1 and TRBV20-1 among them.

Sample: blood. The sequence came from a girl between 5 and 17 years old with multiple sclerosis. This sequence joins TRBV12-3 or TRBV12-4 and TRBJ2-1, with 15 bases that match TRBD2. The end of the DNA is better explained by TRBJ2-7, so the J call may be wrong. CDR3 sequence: CASRRTSGGGSSYNEQYF. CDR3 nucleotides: TGTGCCAGCAGGCGGACTAGCGGGGGGGGGAGCTCCTACAATGAGCAGTACTTC.